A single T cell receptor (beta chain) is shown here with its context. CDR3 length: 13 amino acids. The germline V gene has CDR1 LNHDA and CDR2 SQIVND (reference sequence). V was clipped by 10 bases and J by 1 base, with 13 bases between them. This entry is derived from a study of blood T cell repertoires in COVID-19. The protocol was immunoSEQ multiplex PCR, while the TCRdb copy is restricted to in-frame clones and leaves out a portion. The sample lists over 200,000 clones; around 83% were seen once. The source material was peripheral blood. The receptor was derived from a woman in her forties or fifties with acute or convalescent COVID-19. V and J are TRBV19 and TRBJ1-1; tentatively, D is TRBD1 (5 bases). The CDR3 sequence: CAIGEGGNTEAFF. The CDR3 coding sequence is TGTGCCATAGGGGAAGGCGGGAACACTGAAGCTTTCTTT.